These 15 T cell receptor beta chains originate from one sample sequenced in a study of identical twins. TCRdb re-derived calls from the 5' RACE reads in MiXCR, one entry per CDR3 protein. The table shows hundreds of thousands of distinct CDR3 sequences, with over 5% occurring only once. The specimen sequenced was naive T cells sorted from blood. These TCRs come from a man between 18 and 29 years old in good health.

There are many counts of this clonotype. The J gene is TRBJ1-4, the V gene TRBV20-1, with a possible D match to TRBD1 (6 bases). The germline V gene has CDR1 DFQATT and CDR2 SNEGSKA (reference sequence). This CDR3 has 12 residues. V was trimmed by 3 bases and J by 8 bases, leaving 10 bases between them. The CDR3 region is CSASQGWEKLFF. CDR3 DNA sequence: TGCAGTGCTAGCCAGGGGTGGGAAAAACTGTTTTTT.

This clonotype has ten or more counts. This chain uses TRBV29-1 with TRBJ2-7; maybe TRBD1 (7 bases). Germline CDR1 is SQVTM and CDR2 is ANQGSEA. Trimming removed 3 bases from V and 4 bases from J, with 13 bases in between. CDR3 length equals 13 residues. This CDR3 is CSVDGAGGYEQYF. As DNA, the CDR3 is TGCAGCGTTGATGGGGCAGGGGGGTACGAGCAGTACTTC.

The chain links TRBV30 to TRBJ2-3; D gene unclear. V gave up 1 base and J gave up 2 bases, with 13 bases separating them. The germline V gene encodes CDR1 GTSNPN and CDR2 SVGIG (reference sequence). There are 15 residues in the CDR3. DNA for the CDR3: TGTGCCTGGAGTGGCCATGGAGCCCCCACAGATACGCAGTATTTT. Amino acids: CAWSGHGAPTDTQYF.

In this sample, this clonotype turned up many times. This chain uses TRBV6-2 or TRBV6-3 with TRBJ2-1; no clear D gene. The V end was cut by 0 bases, the J end by 13 bases, with 10 bases between. The CDR3 has 12 amino acids. Germline CDR1 MNHEY, CDR2 SVGEGT. This chain's CDR3 is CASSYSSSRQFF. DNA of the CDR3: TGTGCCAGCAGTTACTCATCCTCACGACAGTTCTTC.

Only a few counts were recorded for this clonotype. V and J are TRBV27 and TRBJ2-7; D might be TRBD1 or TRBD2, each matching 6 bases. CDR1 is MNHEY and CDR2 is SMNVEV in the germline V gene (reference sequence). Trimming removed 3 bases from V and 1 base from J, with 13 bases in between. The length of the CDR3 is 15 residues. The CDR3 nucleotides are TGTGCCAGCAGTTTGGGGGCAGGGAGGTCCTACGAGCAGTACGTC. Amino acid sequence: CASSLGAGRSYEQYV.

This clonotype has more than one count but fewer than ten. This chain uses TRBV9 with TRBJ2-7, with 9 bases matching TRBD1. The CDR3 length is 16 residues. With V trimmed by 0 bases and J by 3 bases, 7 bases remained unmatched. CDR1 is SGDLS, CDR2 YYNGEE, per germline. The CDR3 bases are TGTGCCAGCAGCGTAGCTGCACAGGGGGCCCTCTACGAGCAGTACTTC. Amino acids: CASSVAAQGALYEQYF.

This clonotype came up a few times. The chain joins TRBV18 to TRBJ2-4; the D is unclear. The CDR3 runs to 16 residues. The V end lost 8 bases, the J end lost 0 bases, and 17 bases lay between the germline ends. Germline lookup yields CDR1 KGHSH and CDR2 LQKENI. The DNA of the CDR3 is TGTGCCAGCACGGCCCTGGGCCCACTAGCCAAAAACATTCAGTACTTC. Its protein is CASTALGPLAKNIQYF.

This clonotype was seen many times. V usage is TRBV27 and J usage is TRBJ2-2; D is uncertain. V shed 2 bases and J shed 2 bases, with 9 bases lying between them. CDR1 and CDR2 from the germline V gene are MNHEY and SMNVEV (reference sequence). The CDR3 is 15 residues long. This chain's CDR3 is CASSLLHGNTGELFF. CDR3 DNA sequence: TGTGCCAGCAGTTTACTTCACGGTAACACCGGGGAGCTGTTTTTT.

This clonotype has more than one count but fewer than ten. The V call is TRBV7-2, the J call TRBJ2-5; possible D gene TRBD2, 6 bases. Germline V gives CDR1 SGHTA, CDR2 FQGNSA. V shed 4 bases and J shed 4 bases, with 16 bases lying between them. This CDR3 is built from 15 residues. CDR3 in DNA: TGTGCCAGCAGCTATTACCAGGGAGCGGGAGAGACCCAGTACTTC. Translating gives CASSYYQGAGETQYF.

Many counts were recorded for this clonotype. This chain uses TRBV29-1 with TRBJ2-1; D remains unclear. V lost 1 base and J lost 7, with 8 bases in between. Germline V lookup: CDR1 SQVTM, CDR2 ANQGSEA. The CDR3 runs to 12 residues. CDR3 loop: CSVEGGGNEQFF. Written as DNA, the CDR3 is TGCAGCGTTGAAGGCGGTGGAAATGAGCAGTTCTTC.

This clonotype was seen a few times. J is TRBJ2-1 and V is TRBV7-6; 10 bases fit TRBD2. CDR3 length equals 15 residues. V lost 5 bases, J lost 5 bases, and 6 bases stayed unmatched. The germline CDR1 and CDR2 sequences are SGHVS and FNYEAQ. The DNA of the CDR3 is TGTGCCAGCAGCGCACCGGGACTAGCGAACAATGAGCAGTTCTTC. Its translation is CASSAPGLANNEQFF. Supplemented by reference TRBV7-6 and TRBJ2-1, the full variable domain reads GAGVSQSPRYKVTKRGQDVALRCDPISGHVSLYWYRQALGQGPEFLTYFNYEAQQDKSGLPNDRFSAERPEGSISTLTIQRTEQRDSAMYRCASSAPGLANNEQFFGPGTRLTVL.

This clonotype was detected a few times. The chain links TRBV5-1 to TRBJ2-7; D is unresolved. The CDR3 runs 13 residues. Germline CDR1 is SGHRS and CDR2 is YFSETQ. Trimming pared 4 bases from V and 3 bases from J, leaving 11 bases between. CDR3 amino acids: CASSPSSDYEQYF. The CDR3, as DNA: TGCGCCAGCAGCCCAAGTAGTGACTACGAGCAGTACTTC.

This clonotype was counted only a few times. This chain links TRBV24-1 with TRBJ2-1; TRBD2 matches at 11 bases. Germline lookup yields CDR1 KGHDR and CDR2 SFDVKD. J lost 0 bases, V lost 6 bases, and 3 bases had no gene match. The CDR3 loop spans 16 amino acids. CDR3 amino acids: CATSRLAGTSYNEQFF. CDR3 nucleotide sequence: TGTGCCACCAGTAGACTAGCGGGGACCTCCTACAATGAGCAGTTCTTC.

J is TRBJ1-1 and V is TRBV5-1; D possibly corresponds to TRBD1 (5 bases). In germline, CDR1 is SGHRS, CDR2 YFSETQ. V was pared by 4 bases and J by 4 bases, with 17 bases between. The CDR3 spans 15 residues. The CDR3 is CASSPGGGILTEAFF. CDR3 in DNA: TGCGCCAGCAGCCCGGGGGGGGGTATCCTCACTGAAGCTTTCTTT.

This clonotype was seen repeatedly, ten times or more. In DNA form, the CDR3 reads TGCGCCAGCAGCTTTGCAGGGTTGGGAGAAAAACTGTTTTTT. This encodes CASSFAGLGEKLFF. The rearrangement links TRBV5-1 to TRBJ1-4; possible D gene TRBD1, 5 bases. The germline V gene encodes CDR1 SGHRS and CDR2 YFSETQ. V lost 2 bases and J lost 8, with 13 bases in between. The CDR3 has 14 residues.